This TCR beta chain was retrieved from a study of PD-1 blockade in classical Hodgkin lymphoma. Study-level results: The baseline diversity of complete responders showed similarity to that of newly diagnosed patients. A reduction in baseline TCR diversity was reportedly seen in newly diagnosed patients relative to healthy donors. Diversity in CD4+ TCRs, unlike that measured in CD8+ TCRs, had risen significantly by C4D1.

Time point: cycle 4 day 1 (C4D1), after less than 7 weeks of nivolumab. Patients all relapsed after autologous stem cell transplantation, and there was variation in brentuximab vedotin exposure. The length of the CDR3 is 14 residues. Germline V gene lookup returns CDR1 MNHNY and CDR2 SVGAGI (reference sequence). The trim removed 4 bases at V and 5 bases at J, leaving 6 bases unmatched. Some clones are missing from TCRdb's copy, which holds only in-frame ones; the method was immunoSEQ multiplex PCR. The sample has roughly 50,000 clones, around nine tenths seen once. Concerning this clone: What it binds is unknown.

The source material was peripheral blood mononuclear cells (PBMCs), sampled before the fourth cycle of nivolumab. The rearrangement links TRBV6-6 to TRBJ1-1, with 8 positions matching TRBD1. This TCR was sampled from a human donor with classical Hodgkin lymphoma. The CDR3 region is CASSLTGEGTEAFF. The CDR3 bases are TGTGCCAGCAGTTTGACAGGGGAGGGGACTGAAGCTTTCTTT.